The following is a T cell receptor (beta chain) sequence with its context. Antigen specificity is unknown. The read gets to within 3 residues of the CDR3 end, and the germline J gene fills in the rest. Sequencing was performed with immunoSEQ multiplex PCR; in TCRdb, only in-frame clones are kept and a portion is missing. This sample includes approximately 21,000 clones with no singletons; its ten biggest clones take up around 2.5%. Germline V CDR1 and CDR2: SGHTA, FQGNSA. V was shortened by 5 bases and J by 5 bases, with 12 bases between the two germline ends. The length of the CDR3 is 13 residues. CVID subjects were neither ill nor on immunomodulatory or immunosuppressive medication at sampling. This record comes from a study of T cell clonality in common variable immunodeficiency. Study-level points and caveats: In common variable immunodeficiency, TCR beta chains reportedly carried fewer deletions and N-nucleotide insertions. CVID subjects showed higher TCRbeta clonality than healthy controls.

The sample consisted of peripheral blood mononuclear cells. This sequence joins TRBV7-2 and TRBJ1-2; D call uncertain. The TCR sequence derives from a human donor with common variable immunodeficiency. The covered CDR3 bases are TGTGCCAGCAGCCAAGCCCGGGTTTATGGC. Translated, it gives CASSQARVYG. The whole CDR3 sequence is CASSQARVYGYTF.